This TCR beta chain comes out of a study of OX40 agonist ivuxolimab in advanced cancers. Profiled with immunoSEQ multiplex PCR; TCRdb holds only in-frame clones, not every one. Among about 46,000 clones, approximately 83% were seen once, and the ten largest hold around 1.9%. Per germline, CDR1 MGHRA and CDR2 YSYEKL. V lost 2 bases to trimming and J lost 0 bases, with 12 bases between them. This CDR3 has 16 residues. This TCR was sampled from an adult with an advanced solid tumor such as melanoma, head and neck, liver or kidney cancer. V gene TRBV4-1 combines with J gene TRBJ2-3; tentative D call: TRBD1 (6 bases). Material: CD4+ or CD8+ T cells sorted from blood, obtained in a trial of the OX40 agonist ivuxolimab. The CDR3, as DNA: TGCGCCAGCAGCCAACTCTTCCAGGGGAGCACAGATACGCAGTATTTT. Translation: CASSQLFQGSTDTQYF.